The 14 T cell receptor beta chains listed next were all sequenced from one sample in a study of T cell responses to AZD1222 COVID-19 vaccine (dated by TCRdb to about 2021). Receptor libraries were prepared by the immunoSEQ multiplex PCR assay. The clones in this table, taken by TCRdb from immuneACCESS, are in-frame only. Not every clone is retained; where verified, under half of the shortfall comes from an unresolved V gene, and the cause of the rest is unknown. Here the sample has roughly 87,000 clones; 85% to 90% occur a single time. Clones ranked in the top ten supply 6.5% to 8.5% of the sample. In the paper's terms, the time point label means: about 28 days (+/-7) after the second vaccine dose. Source: peripheral blood, taken 28 days after the second AZD1222 dose. All receptors derive from an adult who received the AZD1222 COVID-19 vaccine.

The genes are TRBV11-2 and TRBJ2-3; D gene unclear. The CDR3 is 16 amino acids. The germline gives CDR1 SGHAT, CDR2 FQNNGV. Deletions cut 2 bases from V and 1 base from J, with 13 bases between. This chain's CDR3 is CASSLYVVHRTDTQYF. The CDR3 nucleotides are TGTGCCAGCAGCTTATACGTGGTACACCGCACAGATACGCAGTATTTT.

The chain recombines TRBV19 with TRBJ1-2; D is perhaps TRBD1 (5 bases). The germline V and J ends were trimmed by 4 bases and 6 bases, with 12 bases remaining between them. There are 13 residues in the CDR3. From germline, CDR1 is LNHDA and CDR2 SQIVND (reference sequence). Here the CDR3 DNA reads TGTGCCAGTAGTACCACCCTGGGGCATGGCTACACCTTC. Protein: CASSTTLGHGYTF.

The genes are TRBV27 and TRBJ2-1; TRBD2 matches 7 bases. CDR1 MNHEY and CDR2 SMNVEV come from the germline V gene (reference sequence). The CDR3 covers 14 residues. Losses at the gene ends were 5 bases for V and 8 bases for J; bases not matched to a gene: 9. The DNA for the CDR3 is TGTGCCAGCAGTCCCCCGACTAGCCCGGATGAGCAGTTCTTC. Translation: CASSPPTSPDEQFF.

The genes are TRBV18 and TRBJ1-1; 7 nucleotides agree with TRBD1. This CDR3 spans 14 amino acids. Per germline, CDR1 KGHSH and CDR2 LQKENI. Losses at the gene ends were 6 bases for V and 1 base for J; bases not matched to a gene: 5. The CDR3 loop reads CASSLGGGNTEAFF. The CDR3 coding sequence is TGTGCCAGCTCTCTAGGGGGCGGGAACACTGAAGCTTTCTTT.

This chain links TRBV28 with TRBJ1-1, with 10 bases matching TRBD1. Germline CDR1 MDHEN, CDR2 SYDVKM. V trimming: 8 bases; J trimming: 11 bases; junction bases outside the gene matches: 8. The CDR3 length is 12 residues. CDR3 in amino acids: CASQRGTGEAFF. CDR3 DNA: TGTGCCAGCCAACGAGGGACAGGGGAGGCTTTCTTT.

This clone was detected only once. The CDR3, as DNA: TGTGCCAGCAGCTCGACAGGGGGCTCTGGCTACACCTTC. Protein sequence: CASSSTGGSGYTF. V gene TRBV11-2 combines with J gene TRBJ1-2, with 10 bases aligning to TRBD1. There are 13 residues in the CDR3. Germline CDR1 is SGHAT and CDR2 is FQNNGV. Losses at the gene ends were 4 bases for V and 7 bases for J; bases not matched to a gene: 3. The variable domain in full, with the rest retrieved from reference TRBV11-2 and TRBJ1-2, is EAGVAQSPRYKIIEKRQSVAFWCNPISGHATLYWYQQILGQGPKLLIQFQNNGVVDDSQLPKDRFSAERLKGVDSTLKIQPAKLEDSAVYLCASSSTGGSGYTFGSGTRLTVV.

DNA of the CDR3: TGTGCCAGCAGCTTGGCTGGAGGTCAAAACATTCAGTACTTC. The encoded protein is CASSLAGGQNIQYF. The chain carries TRBV5-4 and TRBJ2-4; perhaps TRBD2 as D (5 bases). Germline V gene data show CDR1 as SGHNT and CDR2 as YYREEE (reference sequence). The V end lost 0 bases, the J end lost 5 bases, and 9 bases lay between the germline ends. CDR3 size: 14 residues.

The genes are TRBV28 and TRBJ2-1, with 9 positions matching TRBD2. V shed 6 bases, J shed 7 bases, and the junction held 16 bases outside the gene matches. This CDR3 is 17 amino acids long. Germline V gene sequence: CDR1 MDHEN, CDR2 SYDVKM. Here the CDR3 reads CASSLRLAEGGVNEQFF. CDR3 sequence (DNA): TGTGCCAGCAGCCTGAGACTAGCGGAGGGGGGAGTGAATGAGCAGTTCTTC. Full variable domain (remainder filled in from reference TRBV28 and TRBJ2-1): DVKVTQSSRYLVKRTGEKVFLECVQDMDHENMFWYRQDPGLGLRLIYFSYDVKMKEKGDIPEGYSVSREKKERFSLILESASTNQTSMYLCASSLRLAEGGVNEQFFGPGTRLTVL.

CDR3 in amino acids: CASSSTGTPTYEQYF. In nucleotides, the CDR3 is TGCGCCAGCAGTTCTACCGGGACACCCACCTACGAGCAGTACTTC. This chain connects TRBV10-1 to TRBJ2-7, with D possibly matching TRBD1 (6 bases). The CDR3 contains 15 residues. V shed 5 bases and J shed 2 bases, with 16 bases lying between them. Germline loops: CDR1 WNHNN, CDR2 SYGVQD (reference sequence).

The table lists this clone with a few counts. Here the CDR3 reads CASSYSWPNEKLFF. In DNA form, the CDR3 reads TGTGCCAGCAGTTACTCGTGGCCGAATGAAAAACTGTTTTTT. V and J are TRBV6-5 and TRBJ1-4, with D hard to call. Germline V lookup: CDR1 MNHEY, CDR2 SVGAGI. The CDR3 consists of 14 residues. V shed 0 bases and J shed 5 bases, with 7 bases lying between them.

This chain joins TRBV11-3 and TRBJ2-7, with a possible D match to TRBD2 (5 bases). With 2 bases removed from V and 5 bases from J, the gap between germline ends came to 10 bases. The CDR3 totals 13 residues. CDR1 and CDR2 (germline): SGHNT, YENEEA. CDR3 amino acids: CASSLTLVHEQYF. In DNA form, the CDR3 reads TGTGCCAGCAGCTTAACACTAGTCCACGAGCAGTACTTC.

The chain employs TRBV4-2 and TRBJ2-1, with 7 nucleotides matching TRBD2. Losses at the gene ends were 1 base for V and 6 bases for J; bases not matched to a gene: 12. Germline V gene lookup returns CDR1 LGHNA and CDR2 YNFKEQ. This CDR3 contains 17 residues. CDR3 bases: TGTGCCAGCAGCCAAGTGGGGGAGGGAGGGCCAAGCAATGAGCAGTTCTTC. This codes for CASSQVGEGGPSNEQFF.

The rearrangement links TRBV10-2 to TRBJ2-2, with D hard to call. V was shortened by 6 bases and J by 4 bases, with 9 bases between the two germline ends. The CDR3 covers 13 residues. Germline-derived CDR1 and CDR2 are WSHSY and SAAADI. This CDR3 reads CASRDWGTGELFF. The CDR3 DNA reads as TGCGCCAGCAGAGATTGGGGCACCGGGGAGCTGTTTTTT.

The chain's CDR3 is CAWSRGQQNTEAFF. The CDR3 DNA sequence: TGTGCCTGGAGTAGAGGGCAGCAGAACACTGAAGCTTTCTTT. This chain joins TRBV30 and TRBJ1-1; no reliable D call. This CDR3 is 14 amino acids long. Germline V gene data show CDR1 as GTSNPN and CDR2 as SVGIG (reference sequence). V was clipped by 2 bases and J by 1 base, with 11 bases between them.